Listed below are T cell receptor beta chains from one sample, sequenced in a study of spatial heterogeneity in lung cancer. TCRdb re-called the 5' RACE reads with MiXCR, one entry per CDR3 protein. Seen here are roughly 26,000 distinct CDR3 sequences, 5% to 6% observed once, and the top ten hold 22%. The material sequenced was PBMCs, taken at follow-up. The source of these receptors is a male donor with early-stage non-small cell lung cancer. CDR3s include the opening cysteine and the closing phenylalanine or tryptophan. D genes are given only for firm matches. The size entry is marked missing in some rows and otherwise reads once, few, many or a size class.

j_call | clone_size | v_call | d_call | cdr3_nt | cdr3_aa
TRBJ1-1 | many | TRBV7-9 | TRBD1 | TGTGCCAGCAGCTCACAGGGGACTGAAGCTTTCTTT | CASSSQGTEAFF
TRBJ2-3 | many | TRBV10-3 | TRBD1 | TGTGCCATCAGAGGACAGGGGCCAGATACGCAGTATTTT | CAIRGQGPDTQYF
TRBJ1-6 | many | TRBV18 | TRBD1 | TGTGCCAGCTCACCCTTACCCGGACAGGATAATTCACCCCTCCACTTT | CASSPLPGQDNSPLHF
TRBJ1-1 | many | TRBV6-5 | - | TGTGCCAGCAGTTGGTCGTTTGCGACTGAAGCTTTCTTT | CASSWSFATEAFF
TRBJ2-5 | many | TRBV7-3 | - | TGTGCCAGCAGCTCTCCTGACCGGGAGACCCAGTACTTC | CASSSPDRETQYF
TRBJ2-2 | many | TRBV20-1 | - | TGCAGTGCTAGAGTCGGAGGGTTGAGGACCGGGGAGCTGTTTTTT | CSARVGGLRTGELFF
TRBJ2-1 | many | TRBV11-1 | - | TGTGCCAGCAGCCCCCAGAGTAGGGGGGCGGGGAATGAGCAGTTCTTC | CASSPQSRGAGNEQFF
TRBJ2-3 | few | TRBV19 | - | TGTGCCAGTAGTATAACAGGAGGTAGCACAGATACGCAGTATTTT | CASSITGGSTDTQYF
TRBJ2-5 | medium-sized | TRBV10-3 | TRBD2 | TGTGCCATCAGTGAGCCCGCCGGGACTAGCGGCACCCGTAGGCAAGAGACCCAGTACTTC | CAISEPAGTSGTRRQETQYF
TRBJ2-1 | - | TRBV6-5 | TRBD2 | TGTGCCAGCAGCGGGACTAGCGGGGGCAAAAGGGGTAATGAGCAGTTCTTC | CASSGTSGGKRGNEQFF
TRBJ2-5 | many | TRBV9 | - | TGTGCCAGCAGCTCTACAGGAGGCAGGGGAGAGACCCAGTACTTC | CASSSTGGRGETQYF
TRBJ1-6 | many | TRBV11-2 | - | TGTGCCAGCAGCTCCCCCTCGGTTAATTCACCCCTCCACTTT | CASSSPSVNSPLHF
TRBJ2-3 | - | TRBV7-9 | - | TGTGCCAGCGAAAGAGGGGGGACAGATACGCAGTATTTT | CASERGGTDTQYF
TRBJ1-1 | - | TRBV14 | - | TGTGCCAGCAGCCAATGGGGCACTGAAGCTTTCTTT | CASSQWGTEAFF
TRBJ2-3 | many | TRBV7-2 | - | TGTGCCAGCAGCTTACCGCGCACAGATACGCAGTATTTT | CASSLPRTDTQYF
TRBJ2-5 | many | TRBV5-1 | - | TGCGCCAGCAGCTTGGCGGGGACCCCCCAAGAGACCCAGTACTTC | CASSLAGTPQETQYF
TRBJ2-1 | - | TRBV11-3 | - | TGTGCCAGCAGATCATACAGTTACAATGAGCAGTTCTTC | CASRSYSYNEQFF
TRBJ1-4 | - | TRBV24-1 | - | TGTGCCACCAGTGATCTCTTGGGTGAAAAACTGTTTTTT | CATSDLLGEKLFF
TRBJ2-7 | many | TRBV3-1 | TRBD1 | TGTGCCAGCAGCTATTTTCCGGGACAGGAGTCCTACGAGCAGTACTTC | CASSYFPGQESYEQYF
TRBJ2-1 | many | TRBV15 | - | TGTGCCACCAGCCCCGACTTGAACAATGAGCAGTTCTTC | CATSPDLNNEQFF
TRBJ2-7 | many | TRBV19 | - | TGTGCCAGTAGTATCACCTCAGGGGCGACCTACGAGCAGTACTTC | CASSITSGATYEQYF
TRBJ2-3 | medium-sized | TRBV7-3 | TRBD1 | TGTGCCAGCAGCCCCAAGGGGGCTACAGATACGCAGTATTTT | CASSPKGATDTQYF
TRBJ2-1 | many | TRBV20-1 | - | TGCAGTGCTCCCGGGCGGGATTCCTACAATGAGCAGTTCTTC | CSAPGRDSYNEQFF
TRBJ1-1 | - | TRBV27 | - | TGTGCCAGCAGTCTCTCGACGGGAACTGAAGCTTTCTTT | CASSLSTGTEAFF
TRBJ1-5 | many | TRBV7-2 | TRBD1 | TGTGCCAGCAGCTCACAGGGACAGGGGAGCAATCAGCCCCAGCATTTT | CASSSQGQGSNQPQHF
TRBJ1-6 | many | TRBV6-2/TRBV6-3 | TRBD1 | TGTGCCAGCAGTCTGGACAGGGGTGGTTCACCCCTCCACTTT | CASSLDRGGSPLHF
TRBJ2-3 | - | TRBV24-1 | - | TGTGCCACCAGTGATGGGGGTCCAGATACGCAGTATTTT | CATSDGGPDTQYF
TRBJ2-1 | few | TRBV3-1 | TRBD2 | TGTGCCAGCAGCACTCCCCTAGCGGGACCCTACAATGAGCAGTTCTTC | CASSTPLAGPYNEQFF
TRBJ2-7 | many | TRBV12-3/TRBV12-4 | TRBD1 | TGTGCCAGCATGATAACCGGGACAGGTGCCTACGAGCAGTACTTC | CASMITGTGAYEQYF
TRBJ2-3 | - | TRBV7-2 | TRBD2 | TGTGCCAGCAGCTTACAAGCGGGAAGAGATACGCAGTATTTT | CASSLQAGRDTQYF
TRBJ2-1 | many | TRBV11-3 | TRBD2 | TGTGCCAGCAGCCGGCTGTCGGGAGGGCCAAATGAGCAGTTCTTC | CASSRLSGGPNEQFF
TRBJ1-1 | many | TRBV7-9 | - | TGTGCCAGCAGCCTTAGTGGGCGTGAAGCTTTCTTT | CASSLSGREAFF
TRBJ2-3 | - | TRBV27 | TRBD2 | TGTGCCAGCAGTTTAACTAGCGGGGACCTCACAGATACGCAGTATTTT | CASSLTSGDLTDTQYF
TRBJ2-1 | few | TRBV27 | - | TGTGCCAGCAGTTTTAGAGTCAACAATGAGCAGTTCTTC | CASSFRVNNEQFF
TRBJ2-7 | many | TRBV2 | - | TGTGCCAGCAGTGAAAGGCAGTACTACGAGCAGTACTTC | CASSERQYYEQYF
TRBJ2-1 | many | TRBV29-1 | - | TGCAGCGTCCGCCAGCTTTATGGCGGAAACAATGAGCAGTTCTTC | CSVRQLYGGNNEQFF
TRBJ1-5 | many | TRBV20-1 | - | TGCAGTGCTAGAGATTCCGGCAGGGGATTGTGGCAGCCCCAGCATTTT | CSARDSGRGLWQPQHF
TRBJ2-5 | many | TRBV7-2 | TRBD1 | TGTGCCAGCAGAAGGACAGGGAGGCAGACCCAGTACTTC | CASRRTGRQTQYF
TRBJ2-4 | many | TRBV7-6 | - | TGTGCCAGCAGCTCGGCCACGGACCCCAAAAACATTCAGTACTTC | CASSSATDPKNIQYF
TRBJ2-1 | many | TRBV6-2/TRBV6-3 | TRBD1 | TGTGCCAGCATCCCGGGGACAGTATATAATGAGCAGTTCTTC | CASIPGTVYNEQFF
TRBJ2-7 | many | TRBV27 | - | TGTGCCAGCAGTTCACCGGGACAAAGCACCTACGAGCAGTACTTC | CASSSPGQSTYEQYF
TRBJ2-7 | many | TRBV3-1 | - | TGTGCCAGCAGCCAAGAAGAAGGGACCGAGCAGTACTTC | CASSQEEGTEQYF
TRBJ2-1 | many | TRBV4-1 | TRBD2 | TGCGCCAGCAGCCAAGCACCCGGGACTAGCGGCAATGAGCAGTTCTTC | CASSQAPGTSGNEQFF
TRBJ1-2 | few | TRBV7-2 | TRBD1 | TGTGCCAGCAGCTATGGGACAGGGCCCACCGGCGGCTACACCTTC | CASSYGTGPTGGYTF
TRBJ2-1 | - | TRBV18 | - | TGTGCCAGCTCACCCTCATACAGGGCGAATGAGCAGTTCTTC | CASSPSYRANEQFF
TRBJ2-3 | few | TRBV10-2 | TRBD1 | TGCGCCAGCAGTGGACAGGGGATCGCGGGAAGGGATACGCAGTATTTT | CASSGQGIAGRDTQYF
TRBJ1-2 | many | TRBV4-2 | TRBD1 | TGTGCCAGCAGCCAAGATCGTGGGACAGGGTATGGCTACACCTTC | CASSQDRGTGYGYTF